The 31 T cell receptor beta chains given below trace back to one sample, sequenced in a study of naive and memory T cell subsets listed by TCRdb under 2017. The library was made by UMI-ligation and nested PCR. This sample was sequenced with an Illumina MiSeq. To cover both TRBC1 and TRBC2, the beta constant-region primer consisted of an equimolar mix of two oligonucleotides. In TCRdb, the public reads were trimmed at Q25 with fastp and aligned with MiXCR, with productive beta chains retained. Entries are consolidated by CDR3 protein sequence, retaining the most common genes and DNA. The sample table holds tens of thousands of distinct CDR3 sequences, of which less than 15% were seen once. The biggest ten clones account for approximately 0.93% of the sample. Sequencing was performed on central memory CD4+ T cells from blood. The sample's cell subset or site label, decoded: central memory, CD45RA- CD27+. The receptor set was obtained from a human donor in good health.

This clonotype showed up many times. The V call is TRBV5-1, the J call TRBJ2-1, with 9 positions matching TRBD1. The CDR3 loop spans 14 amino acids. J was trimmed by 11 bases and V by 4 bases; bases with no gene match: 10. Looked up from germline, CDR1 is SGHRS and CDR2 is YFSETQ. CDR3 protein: CASSETPGQGKQFF. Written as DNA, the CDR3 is TGCGCCAGCAGCGAAACACCGGGACAGGGTAAGCAGTTCTTC.

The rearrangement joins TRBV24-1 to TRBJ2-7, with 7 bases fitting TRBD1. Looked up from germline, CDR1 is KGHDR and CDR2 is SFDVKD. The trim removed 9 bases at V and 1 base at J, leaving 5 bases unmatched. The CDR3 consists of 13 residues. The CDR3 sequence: CATDNRGSYEQYF. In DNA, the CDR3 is TGTGCCACCGACAACAGGGGATCCTACGAGCAGTACTTC.

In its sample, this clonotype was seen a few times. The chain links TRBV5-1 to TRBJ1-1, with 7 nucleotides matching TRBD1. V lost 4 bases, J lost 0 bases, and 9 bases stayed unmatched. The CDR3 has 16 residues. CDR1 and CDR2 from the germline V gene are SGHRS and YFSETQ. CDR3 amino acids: CASSPYRGQMNTEAFF. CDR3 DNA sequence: TGCGCCAGCAGCCCATACAGGGGCCAAATGAACACTGAAGCTTTCTTT.

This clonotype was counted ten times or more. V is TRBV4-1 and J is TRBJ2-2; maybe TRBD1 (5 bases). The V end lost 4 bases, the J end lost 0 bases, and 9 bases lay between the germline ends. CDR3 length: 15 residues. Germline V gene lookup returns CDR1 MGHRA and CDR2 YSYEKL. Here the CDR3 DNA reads TGCGCCAGCAGCCGGCTGACAGCGAACACCGGGGAGCTGTTTTTT. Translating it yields CASSRLTANTGELFF.

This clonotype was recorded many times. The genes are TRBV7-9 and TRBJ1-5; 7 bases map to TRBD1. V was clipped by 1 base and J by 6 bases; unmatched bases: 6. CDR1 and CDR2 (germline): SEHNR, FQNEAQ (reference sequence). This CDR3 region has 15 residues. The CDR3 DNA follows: TGTGCCAGCAGCTTAGATACAGGGGTCGTTCAGCCCCAGCATTTT. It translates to CASSLDTGVVQPQHF.

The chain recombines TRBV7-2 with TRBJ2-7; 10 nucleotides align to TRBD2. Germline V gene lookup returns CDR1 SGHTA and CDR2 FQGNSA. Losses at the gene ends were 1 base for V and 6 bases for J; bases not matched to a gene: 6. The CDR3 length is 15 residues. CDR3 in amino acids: CASSLGSGRNSEQYF. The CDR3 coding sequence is TGTGCCAGCAGCTTAGGTAGCGGGAGGAATTCCGAGCAGTACTTC.

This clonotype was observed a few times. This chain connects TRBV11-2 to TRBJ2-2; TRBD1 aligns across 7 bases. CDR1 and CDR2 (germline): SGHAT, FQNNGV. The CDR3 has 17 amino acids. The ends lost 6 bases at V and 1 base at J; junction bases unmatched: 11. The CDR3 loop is CASSLPGQLRNTGELFF. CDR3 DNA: TGTGCCAGCAGTCTTCCGGGACAGCTAAGGAACACCGGGGAGCTGTTTTTT.

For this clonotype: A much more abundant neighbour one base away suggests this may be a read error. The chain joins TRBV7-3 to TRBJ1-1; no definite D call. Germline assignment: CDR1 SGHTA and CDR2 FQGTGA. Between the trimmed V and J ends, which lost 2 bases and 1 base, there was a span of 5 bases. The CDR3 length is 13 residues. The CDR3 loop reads CASSLQQNTEAFF. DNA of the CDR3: TGTGCCAGCAGCTTACAACAGAACACTGAAGCTTTCTTT.

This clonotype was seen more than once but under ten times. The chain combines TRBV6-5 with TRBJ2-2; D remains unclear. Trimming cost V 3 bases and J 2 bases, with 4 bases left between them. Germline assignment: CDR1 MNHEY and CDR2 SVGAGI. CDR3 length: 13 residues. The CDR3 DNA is TGTGCCAGCAGTTATGCTAACACCGGGGAGCTGTTTTTT. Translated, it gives CASSYANTGELFF.

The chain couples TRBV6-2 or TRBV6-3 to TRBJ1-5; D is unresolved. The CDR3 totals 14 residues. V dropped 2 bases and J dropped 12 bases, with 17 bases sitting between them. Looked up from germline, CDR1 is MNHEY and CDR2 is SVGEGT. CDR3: CASSYPSVQRDQHF. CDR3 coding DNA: TGTGCCAGCAGTTACCCTTCTGTACAACGGGACCAGCATTTT.

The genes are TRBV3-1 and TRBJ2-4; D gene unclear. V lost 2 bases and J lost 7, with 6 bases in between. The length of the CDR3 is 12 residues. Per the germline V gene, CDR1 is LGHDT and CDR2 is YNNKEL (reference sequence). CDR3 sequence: CASSQKGNIQYF. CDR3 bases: TGTGCCAGCAGCCAAAAAGGGAACATTCAGTACTTC.

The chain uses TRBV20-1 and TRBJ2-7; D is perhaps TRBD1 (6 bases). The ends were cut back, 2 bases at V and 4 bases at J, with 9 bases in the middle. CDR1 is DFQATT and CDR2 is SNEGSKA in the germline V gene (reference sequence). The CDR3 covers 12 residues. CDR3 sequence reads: CSARMGAYEQYF. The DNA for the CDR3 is TGCAGTGCTAGAATGGGGGCGTACGAGCAGTACTTC.

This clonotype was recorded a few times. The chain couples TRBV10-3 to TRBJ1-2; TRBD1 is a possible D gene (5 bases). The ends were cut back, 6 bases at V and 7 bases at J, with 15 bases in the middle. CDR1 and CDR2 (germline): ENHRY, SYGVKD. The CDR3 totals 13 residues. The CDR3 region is CAISRDPGTGYTF. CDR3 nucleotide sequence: TGTGCCATCAGCCGGGACCCCGGCACTGGCTACACCTTC.

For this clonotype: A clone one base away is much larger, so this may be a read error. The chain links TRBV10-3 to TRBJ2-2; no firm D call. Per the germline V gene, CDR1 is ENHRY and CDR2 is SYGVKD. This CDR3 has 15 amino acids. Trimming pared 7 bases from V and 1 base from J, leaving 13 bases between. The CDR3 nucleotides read TGTGCCATCACCACCGACATGGAGAACACCGGGGAGCTGTTTTTT. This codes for CAITTDMENTGELFF.

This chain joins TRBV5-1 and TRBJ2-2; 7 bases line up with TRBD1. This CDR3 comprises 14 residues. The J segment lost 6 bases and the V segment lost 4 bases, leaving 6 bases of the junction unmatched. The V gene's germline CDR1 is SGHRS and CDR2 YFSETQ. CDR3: CASSTDRVAGELFF. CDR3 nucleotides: TGCGCCAGCAGCACCGACAGGGTCGCCGGGGAGCTGTTTTTT. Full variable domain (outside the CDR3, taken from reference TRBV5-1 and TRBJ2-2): KAGVTQTPRYLIKTRGQQVTLSCSPISGHRSVSWYQQTPGQGLQFLFEYFSETQRNKGNFPGRFSGRQFSNSRSEMNVSTLELGDSALYLCASSTDRVAGELFFGEGSRLTVL.

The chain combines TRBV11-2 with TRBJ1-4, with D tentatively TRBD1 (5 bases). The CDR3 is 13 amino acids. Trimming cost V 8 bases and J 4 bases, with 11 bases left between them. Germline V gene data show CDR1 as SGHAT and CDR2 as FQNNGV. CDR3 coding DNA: TGTGCCAGCGCACGGGGCCTTAATGAAAAACTGTTTTTT. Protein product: CASARGLNEKLFF. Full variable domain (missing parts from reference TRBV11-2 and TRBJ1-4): EAGVAQSPRYKIIEKRQSVAFWCNPISGHATLYWYQQILGQGPKLLIQFQNNGVVDDSQLPKDRFSAERLKGVDSTLKIQPAKLEDSAVYLCASARGLNEKLFFGSGTQLSVL.

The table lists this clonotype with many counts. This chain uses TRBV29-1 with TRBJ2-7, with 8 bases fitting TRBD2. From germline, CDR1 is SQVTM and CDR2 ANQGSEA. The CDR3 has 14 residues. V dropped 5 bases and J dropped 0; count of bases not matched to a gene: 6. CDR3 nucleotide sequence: TGCAGCGTTTTACTAGCGGATAGCTCCTACGAGCAGTACTTC. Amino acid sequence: CSVLLADSSYEQYF.

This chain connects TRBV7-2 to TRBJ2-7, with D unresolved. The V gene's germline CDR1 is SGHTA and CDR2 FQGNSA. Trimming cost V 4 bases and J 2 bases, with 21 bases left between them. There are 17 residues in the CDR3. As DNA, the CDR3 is TGTGCCAGCAGCTATCTCATGGGTGGTGGCAGTCCCTACGAGCAGTACTTC. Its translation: CASSYLMGGGSPYEQYF.

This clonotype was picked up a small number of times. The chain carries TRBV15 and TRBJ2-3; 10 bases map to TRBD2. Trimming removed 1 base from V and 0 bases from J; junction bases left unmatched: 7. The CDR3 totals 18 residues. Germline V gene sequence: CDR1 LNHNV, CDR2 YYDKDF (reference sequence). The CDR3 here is CATSRGVAGGRSTDTQYF. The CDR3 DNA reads TGTGCCACCAGCAGAGGGGTAGCGGGAGGTCGAAGCACAGATACGCAGTATTTT.

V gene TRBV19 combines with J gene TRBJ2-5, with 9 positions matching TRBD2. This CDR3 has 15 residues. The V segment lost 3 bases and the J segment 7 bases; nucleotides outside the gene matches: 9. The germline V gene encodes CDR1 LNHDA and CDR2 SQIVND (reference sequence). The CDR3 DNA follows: TGTGCCAGTAGTATTAGCGGGAGAAAGGATGTGACCCAGTACTTC. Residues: CASSISGRKDVTQYF.

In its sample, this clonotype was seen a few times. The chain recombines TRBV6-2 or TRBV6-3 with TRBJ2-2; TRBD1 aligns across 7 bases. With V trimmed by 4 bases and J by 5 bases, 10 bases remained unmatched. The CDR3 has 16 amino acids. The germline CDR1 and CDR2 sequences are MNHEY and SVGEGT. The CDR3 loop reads CASSWTGTARTGELFF. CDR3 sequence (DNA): TGTGCCAGCAGTTGGACCGGGACAGCGAGAACCGGGGAGCTGTTTTTT.

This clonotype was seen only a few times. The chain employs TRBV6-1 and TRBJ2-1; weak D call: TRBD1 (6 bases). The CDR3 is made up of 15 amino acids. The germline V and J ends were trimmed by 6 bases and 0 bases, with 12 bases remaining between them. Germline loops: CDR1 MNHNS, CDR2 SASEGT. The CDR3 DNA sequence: TGTGCCAGCAGCCCAGGGGATGTCTCCTACAATGAGCAGTTCTTC. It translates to CASSPGDVSYNEQFF.

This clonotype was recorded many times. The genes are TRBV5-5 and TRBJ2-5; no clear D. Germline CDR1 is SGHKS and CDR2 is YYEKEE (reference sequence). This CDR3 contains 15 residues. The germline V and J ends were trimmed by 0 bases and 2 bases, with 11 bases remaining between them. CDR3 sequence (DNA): TGTGCCAGCAGCTTGGATTCGAGGTTACAAGAGACCCAGTACTTC. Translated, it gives CASSLDSRLQETQYF.

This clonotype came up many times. Written as DNA, the CDR3 is TGTGCCAGCAGGACCGGGACTAGCTCCAGTGAGCAGTTCTTC. Amino acid sequence: CASRTGTSSSEQFF. The chain is built from TRBV12-3 or TRBV12-4 and TRBJ2-1, with 9 bases that match TRBD2. Losses at the gene ends were 6 bases for V and 9 bases for J; bases not matched to a gene: 9. The CDR3 loop spans 14 amino acids.

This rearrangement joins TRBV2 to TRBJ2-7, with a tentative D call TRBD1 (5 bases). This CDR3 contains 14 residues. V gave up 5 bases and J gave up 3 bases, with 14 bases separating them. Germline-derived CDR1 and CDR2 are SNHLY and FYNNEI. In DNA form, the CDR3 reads TGTGCCAGCAGTACGGGCCAAAGGGGCTACGAGCAGTACTTC. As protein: CASSTGQRGYEQYF.

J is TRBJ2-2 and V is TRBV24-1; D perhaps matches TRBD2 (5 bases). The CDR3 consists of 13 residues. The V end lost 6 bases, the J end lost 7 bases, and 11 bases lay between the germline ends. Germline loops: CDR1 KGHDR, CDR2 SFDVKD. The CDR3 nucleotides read TGTGCCACCAGTCTCCGGGCGGGCGGGGAGCTGTTTTTT. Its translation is CATSLRAGGELFF.

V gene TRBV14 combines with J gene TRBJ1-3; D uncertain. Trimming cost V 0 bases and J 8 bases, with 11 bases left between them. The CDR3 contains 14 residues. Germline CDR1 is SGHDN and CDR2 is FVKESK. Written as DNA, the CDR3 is TGTGCCAGCAGCCAAGATCTGACCCCCTACACCATATATTTT. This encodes CASSQDLTPYTIYF.

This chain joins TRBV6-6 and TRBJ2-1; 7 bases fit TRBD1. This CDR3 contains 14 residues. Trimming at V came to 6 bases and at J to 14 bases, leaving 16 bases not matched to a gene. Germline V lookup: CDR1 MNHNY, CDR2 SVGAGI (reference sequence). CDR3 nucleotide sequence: TGTGCCAGCAGCTTGACAGGGTCCCAGTTCGAGGAGTTCTTC. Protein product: CASSLTGSQFEEFF.

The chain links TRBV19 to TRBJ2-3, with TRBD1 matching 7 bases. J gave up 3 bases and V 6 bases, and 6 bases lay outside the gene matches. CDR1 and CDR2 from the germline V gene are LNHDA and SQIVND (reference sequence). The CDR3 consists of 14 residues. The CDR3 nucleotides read TGTGCCAGTAGGGACAGGTCCGGGACAGATACGCAGTATTTT. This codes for CASRDRSGTDTQYF. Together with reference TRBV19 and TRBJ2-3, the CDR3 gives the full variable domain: DGGITQSPKYLFRKEGQNVTLSCEQNLNHDAMYWYRQDPGQGLRLIYYSQIVNDFQKGDIAEGYSVSREKKESFPLTVTSAQKNPTAFYLCASRDRSGTDTQYFGPGTRLTVL.

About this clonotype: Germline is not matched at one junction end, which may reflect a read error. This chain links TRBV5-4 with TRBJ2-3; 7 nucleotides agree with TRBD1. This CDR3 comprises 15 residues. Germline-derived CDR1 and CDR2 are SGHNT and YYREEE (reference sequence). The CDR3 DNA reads TGTGCCAGCAGCCCAGGACAGGCGAGCACAGATTCGCAGTATTTT. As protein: CASSPGQASTDSQYF.

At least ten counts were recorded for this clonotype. The CDR3 sequence is CSVERGNTEAFF. CDR3 nucleotide sequence: TGCAGCGTTGAGCGAGGGAACACTGAAGCTTTCTTT. The chain has TRBV29-1 and TRBJ1-1, with D hard to call. CDR1 is SQVTM and CDR2 is ANQGSEA in the germline V gene. This CDR3 spans 12 amino acids. V was cut by 3 bases and J by 1 base, with 6 bases left in between. Based on the CDR3 plus reference TRBV29-1 and TRBJ1-1, the full variable domain is SAVISQKPSRDICQRGTSLTIQCQVDSQVTMMFWYRQQPGQSLTLIATANQGSEATYESGFVIDKFPISRPNLTFSTLTVSNMSPEDSSIYLCSVERGNTEAFFGQGTRLTVV.